A single sample gave rise to the 7 T cell receptor beta chains below, sequenced in a study of CD8 T cells in ankylosing spondylitis. A single record per CDR3 protein comes from TCRdb applying MiXCR to the 5' RACE reads. The sample yields roughly 250,000 distinct CDR3 sequences, 8% to 9.5% seen once. The sequencing input was blood, either unsorted or a sorted T cell fraction (not recorded which). These receptors all stem from a male donor with ankylosing spondylitis or in good health (not recorded which).

This clonotype was counted ten times or more. The chain recombines TRBV20-1 with TRBJ1-1; 12 nucleotides match TRBD1. The trim removed 1 base at V and 1 base at J, leaving 4 bases unmatched. CDR3 length: 16 residues. Germline V lookup: CDR1 DFQATT, CDR2 SNEGSKA (reference sequence). The CDR3 DNA reads as TGCAGTGCTAGAGCCGGGACAGGGGGCCCGAACACTGAAGCTTTCTTT. It codes for CSARAGTGGPNTEAFF.

This clonotype was detected many times. The gene calls are TRBV10-2 and TRBJ2-1, with 7 bases identical to TRBD2. The CDR3 extends over 13 amino acids. Germline V gene lookup returns CDR1 WSHSY and CDR2 SAAADI. V was pared by 8 bases and J by 4 bases, with 5 bases of the junction left unmatched. CDR3 region: CASGLAVYNEQFF. CDR3 nucleotides: TGCGCCAGCGGGCTAGCGGTATACAATGAGCAGTTCTTC.

Many counts were recorded for this clonotype. The chain carries TRBV5-1 and TRBJ2-7; a weak D match, TRBD2 (5 bases). The CDR3 spans 13 residues. Trimming left V 2 bases short and J 6 bases short, with 12 bases between. Looked up from germline, CDR1 is SGHRS and CDR2 is YFSETQ. The CDR3 nucleotides read TGCGCCAGCAGCTTTGGGGAGATCGGCGAGCAGTACTTC. Its translation is CASSFGEIGEQYF.

Comment on this clonotype: This may arise from a read error, as a much more abundant clone is one base away. The CDR3 end shows no conserved phenylalanine or tryptophan, and so a read error is likely. The chain employs TRBV6-1 and TRBJ2-2, with D tentatively TRBD1 or TRBD2 (5 bases each). This CDR3 contains 14 residues. Germline values: CDR1 MNHNS, CDR2 SASEGT. The V and J ends lost 1 base and 5 bases respectively, with 8 bases between them. For the CDR3, the DNA is TGTGCCAGCAGTGAAGTGGGGGAGACCGGGGAGCTGTTTTAT. It codes for CASSEVGETGELFY.

Many counts were recorded for this clonotype. The chain joins TRBV12-3 or TRBV12-4 to TRBJ2-7; a weak D match, TRBD2 (6 bases). The CDR3 runs to 11 residues. Trimming left V 7 bases short and J 6 bases short, with 10 bases between. CDR3 in DNA: TGTGCCAGCACGGACTACGGCGAGCAGTACTTC. It is translated as CASTDYGEQYF.

This clonotype was seen many times. At one end the junction does not follow the germline gene, possibly because of a read error. The genes are TRBV20-1 and TRBJ2-2; tentatively, D is TRBD1 (5 bases). The CDR3 covers 12 residues. In germline, CDR1 is DFQATT, CDR2 SNEGSKA (reference sequence). In DNA, the CDR3 is TGCAGCGCTAGAGTAGGGGCCGGGGAGCTGTTTTTT. Protein: CSARVGAGELFF.

The table lists this clonotype with many counts. The chain joins TRBV6-2 or TRBV6-3 to TRBJ1-5; TRBD1 is a possible D gene (5 bases). Trimming pared 5 bases from V and 0 bases from J, leaving 17 bases between. This CDR3 region has 17 residues. Germline V CDR1 and CDR2: MNHEY, SVGEGT. The DNA of the CDR3 is TGTGCCAGCAGTCCAGCCGGGGGTGCGTATAGCAATCAGCCCCAGCATTTT. Protein product: CASSPAGGAYSNQPQHF.